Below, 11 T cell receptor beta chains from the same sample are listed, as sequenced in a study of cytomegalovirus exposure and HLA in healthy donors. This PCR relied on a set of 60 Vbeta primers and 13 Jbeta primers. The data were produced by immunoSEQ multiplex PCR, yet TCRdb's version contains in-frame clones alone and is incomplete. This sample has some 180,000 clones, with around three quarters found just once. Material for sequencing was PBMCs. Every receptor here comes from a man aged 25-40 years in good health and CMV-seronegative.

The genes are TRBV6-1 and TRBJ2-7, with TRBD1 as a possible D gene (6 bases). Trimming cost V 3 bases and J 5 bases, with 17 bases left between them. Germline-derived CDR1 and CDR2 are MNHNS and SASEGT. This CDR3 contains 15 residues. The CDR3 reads CASSELGRGGHEQYF. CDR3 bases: TGTGCCAGCAGTGAGTTGGGACGAGGGGGTCACGAGCAGTACTTC.

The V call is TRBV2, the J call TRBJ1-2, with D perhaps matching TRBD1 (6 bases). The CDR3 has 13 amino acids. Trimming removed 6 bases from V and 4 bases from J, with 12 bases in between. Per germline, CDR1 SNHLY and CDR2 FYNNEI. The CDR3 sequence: CASSGQPSYGYTF. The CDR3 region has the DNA TGTGCCAGCAGCGGACAGCCGAGCTATGGCTACACCTTC.

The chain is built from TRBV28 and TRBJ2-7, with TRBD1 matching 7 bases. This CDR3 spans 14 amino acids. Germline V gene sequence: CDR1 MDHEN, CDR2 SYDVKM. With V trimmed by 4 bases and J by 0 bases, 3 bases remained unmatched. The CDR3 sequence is CASSSWDSSYEQYF. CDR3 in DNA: TGTGCCAGCAGTTCTTGGGACAGCTCCTACGAGCAGTACTTC.

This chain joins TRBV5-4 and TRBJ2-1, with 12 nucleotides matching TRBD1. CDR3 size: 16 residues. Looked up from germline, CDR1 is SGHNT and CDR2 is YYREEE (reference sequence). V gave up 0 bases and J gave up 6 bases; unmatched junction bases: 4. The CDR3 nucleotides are TGTGCCAGCAGCTTGGTTGGGACAGGGGGCCCCAATGAGCAGTTCTTC. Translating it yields CASSLVGTGGPNEQFF.

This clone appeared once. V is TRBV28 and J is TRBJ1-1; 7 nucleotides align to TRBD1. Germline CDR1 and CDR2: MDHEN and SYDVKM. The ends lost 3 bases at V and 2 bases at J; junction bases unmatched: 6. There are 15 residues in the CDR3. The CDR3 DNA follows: TGTGCCAGCAGTTTCAATGACAGGGTTAACACTGAAGCTTTCTTT. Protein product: CASSFNDRVNTEAFF.

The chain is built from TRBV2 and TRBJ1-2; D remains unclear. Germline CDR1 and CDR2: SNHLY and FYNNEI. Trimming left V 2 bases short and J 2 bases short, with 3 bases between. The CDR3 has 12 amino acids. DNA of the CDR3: TGTGCCAGCAGTGAACTGAACTATGGCTACACCTTC. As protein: CASSELNYGYTF.

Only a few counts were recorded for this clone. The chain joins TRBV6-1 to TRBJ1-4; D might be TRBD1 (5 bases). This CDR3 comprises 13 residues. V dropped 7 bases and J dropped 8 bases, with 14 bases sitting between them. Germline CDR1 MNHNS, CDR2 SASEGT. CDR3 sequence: CASTPLRGEKLFF. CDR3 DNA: TGTGCCAGCACCCCTCTCCGGGGGGAAAAACTGTTTTTT.

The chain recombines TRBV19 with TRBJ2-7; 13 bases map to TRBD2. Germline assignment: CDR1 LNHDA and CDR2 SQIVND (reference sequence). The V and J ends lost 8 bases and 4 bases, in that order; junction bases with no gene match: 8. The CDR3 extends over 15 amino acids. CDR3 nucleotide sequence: TGTGCCAGTTCACCAGGGGGACTAGCGGGGTACGAGCAGTACTTC. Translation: CASSPGGLAGYEQYF. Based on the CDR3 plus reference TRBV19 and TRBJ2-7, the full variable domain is DGGITQSPKYLFRKEGQNVTLSCEQNLNHDAMYWYRQDPGQGLRLIYYSQIVNDFQKGDIAEGYSVSREKKESFPLTVTSAQKNPTAFYLCASSPGGLAGYEQYFGPGTRLTVT.

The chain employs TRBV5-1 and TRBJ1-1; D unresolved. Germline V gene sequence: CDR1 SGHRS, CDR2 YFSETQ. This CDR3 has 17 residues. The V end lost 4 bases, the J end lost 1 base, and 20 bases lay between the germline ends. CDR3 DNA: TGCGCCAGCAGCCCAATCCCGGGTGGGGAGGCGAACACTGAAGCTTTCTTT. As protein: CASSPIPGGEANTEAFF.

The CDR3 DNA reads TGCGCCAGCAGTCACCGGGACACTTCCTACGAGCAGTACTTC. It specifies CASSHRDTSYEQYF. This chain links TRBV23-1 with TRBJ2-7; D is possibly TRBD1 (6 bases). TRBV23-1 is labeled an ORF, and its function is uncertain. CDR3 size: 14 residues. V was pared by 3 bases and J by 1 base, with 10 bases between.

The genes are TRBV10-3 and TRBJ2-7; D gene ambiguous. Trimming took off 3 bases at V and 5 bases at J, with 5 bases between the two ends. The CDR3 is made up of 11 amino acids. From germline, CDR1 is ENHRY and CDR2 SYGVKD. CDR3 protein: CAISDRDEQYF. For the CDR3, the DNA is TGTGCCATCAGTGACCGGGACGAGCAGTACTTC.